A single sample gave rise to the 13 T cell receptor beta chains below, sequenced in a study of blood T cell repertoires in COVID-19. Profiling relied on immunoSEQ multiplex PCR, and the TCRdb table lists in-frame clones only, not all of them. This sample has some 200,000 clones, with approximately 92% found just once. The material sequenced was PBMCs or T cells enriched from blood (not recorded which). The origin of the receptors is a woman between 18 and 29 years old in a cohort exposed to, infected with or recovered from COVID-19 (not recorded which).

The V call is TRBV19, the J call TRBJ1-5, with 10 bases lining up with TRBD1. V lost 6 bases, J lost 1 base, and 0 bases stayed unmatched. Germline V lookup: CDR1 LNHDA, CDR2 SQIVND (reference sequence). CDR3 length equals 14 residues. This CDR3 reads CASRTGGSNQPQHF. CDR3 in DNA: TGTGCCAGTAGGACAGGGGGCAGCAATCAGCCCCAGCATTTT.

The chain recombines TRBV19 with TRBJ2-1; TRBD2 is a possible D gene (5 bases). V lost 1 base and J lost 13, with 20 bases in between. This CDR3 comprises 15 residues. CDR1 is LNHDA, CDR2 SQIVND, per germline (reference sequence). CDR3 residues: CASSIVREAQTDQFF. The CDR3 DNA sequence: TGTGCCAGTAGTATAGTGAGGGAAGCACAAACCGACCAGTTCTTC.

This clone has just one count. This rearrangement joins TRBV2 to TRBJ1-1; D gene uncertain. This CDR3 has 14 residues. Trimming took off 4 bases at V and 0 bases at J, with 9 bases between the two ends. The germline CDR1 and CDR2 sequences are SNHLY and FYNNEI. This CDR3 is CASSGFRMNTEAFF. Here the CDR3 DNA reads TGTGCCAGCAGTGGTTTCAGGATGAACACTGAAGCTTTCTTT. Complete variable domain (other parts from reference TRBV2 and TRBJ1-1): EPEVTQTPSHQVTQMGQEVILRCVPISNHLYFYWYRQILGQKVEFLVSFYNNEISEKSEIFDDQFSVERPDGSNFTLKIRSTKLEDSAMYFCASSGFRMNTEAFFGQGTRLTVV.

The chain has TRBV28 and TRBJ2-7; 10 bases agree with TRBD1. CDR1 is MDHEN, CDR2 SYDVKM, per germline. The CDR3 contains 15 residues. V was clipped by 6 bases and J by 3 bases; unmatched bases: 8. The CDR3 DNA reads TGTGCCAGCAGCCCTTTAGGACAGGGGGACTACGAGCAGTACTTC. It codes for CASSPLGQGDYEQYF. Filled out from reference TRBV28 and TRBJ2-7, the complete variable domain reads DVKVTQSSRYLVKRTGEKVFLECVQDMDHENMFWYRQDPGLGLRLIYFSYDVKMKEKGDIPEGYSVSREKKERFSLILESASTNQTSMYLCASSPLGQGDYEQYFGPGTRLTVT.

Notes on this clone: Other DNA sequences from this sample encode an identical CDR3 as well. The chain couples TRBV3-1 (or the pseudogene TRBV3-2) to TRBJ2-1, with D possibly being TRBD2 (5 bases). Trimming removed 0 bases at V and 4 bases at J, with 10 bases between. Per germline, CDR1 LGHDT and CDR2 YNNKEL (reference sequence). The CDR3 has 15 residues. The CDR3 coding sequence is TGTGCCAGCAGCCAAGAACGGGGATCTTACAATGAGCAGTTCTTC. Residues: CASSQERGSYNEQFF.

This chain uses TRBV19 with TRBJ2-7; 9 positions agree with TRBD1. The length of the CDR3 is 16 residues. The germline CDR1 and CDR2 sequences are LNHDA and SQIVND (reference sequence). The V and J ends lost 9 bases and 5 bases, in that order; junction bases with no gene match: 17. This chain's CDR3 is CARPLAGQGASNEQYF. The CDR3 nucleotides are TGTGCCAGACCTCTCGCGGGACAGGGCGCGTCCAACGAGCAGTACTTC.

The V and J genes are TRBV11-2 and TRBJ1-4, with 11 bases lining up with TRBD1. The germline CDR1 and CDR2 sequences are SGHAT and FQNNGV. The V segment lost 5 bases and the J segment 4 bases; nucleotides outside the gene matches: 12. The CDR3 is 18 amino acids. DNA of the CDR3: TGTGCCAGCAGCCCGGGGGGACAGGGGGTGGGACTTAATGAAAAACTGTTTTTT. It specifies CASSPGGQGVGLNEKLFF.

This clone was recorded once. The rearrangement joins TRBV7-4 to TRBJ1-5; D uncertain. The V and J ends lost 8 bases and 2 bases respectively, with 22 bases between them. Germline CDR1 and CDR2: SGHVT and SQSDAQ. This CDR3 has 17 residues. CDR3 coding DNA: TGTGCCAGCTCCCCCTCGAGGGCGGGCGGTTGCAATCAGCCCCAGCATTTT. It yields the protein CASSPSRAGGCNQPQHF.

This clone was counted between two and nine times. The gene calls are TRBV7-6 and TRBJ2-3; 7 nucleotides match TRBD2. The V and J ends lost 1 base and 2 bases, in that order; junction bases with no gene match: 6. The CDR3 length is 16 residues. Germline values: CDR1 SGHVS, CDR2 FNYEAQ. The CDR3 loop reads CASSLVQAGNTDTQYF. The DNA for the CDR3 is TGTGCCAGCAGCTTAGTTCAAGCGGGGAACACAGATACGCAGTATTTT. Looking up the rest from reference TRBV7-6 and TRBJ2-3 gives the full variable domain: GAGVSQSPRYKVTKRGQDVALRCDPISGHVSLYWYRQALGQGPEFLTYFNYEAQQDKSGLPNDRFSAERPEGSISTLTIQRTEQRDSAMYRCASSLVQAGNTDTQYFGPGTRLTVL.

The V call is TRBV2, the J call TRBJ2-3, with D tentatively TRBD2 (6 bases). Germline-derived CDR1 and CDR2 are SNHLY and FYNNEI. Trimming shortened V by 4 bases and J by 2 bases, and 10 bases separated the two germline ends. The CDR3 length is 14 residues. DNA of the CDR3: TGTGCCAGCAGTGTGGAGGGTATCACAGATACGCAGTATTTT. Its translation is CASSVEGITDTQYF.

This rearrangement joins TRBV19 to TRBJ1-5; TRBD1 is a possible D gene (5 bases). Germline CDR1 LNHDA, CDR2 SQIVND (reference sequence). The CDR3 has 14 residues. V was pared by 6 bases and J by 5 bases, with 14 bases between. CDR3 DNA sequence: TGTGCCAGTAGCATATGGGGGGTAGATCAGCCCCAGCATTTT. It translates to CASSIWGVDQPQHF.

Worth noting for this clone: This specimen includes other DNA sequences encoding the same CDR3. This sequence joins TRBV2 and TRBJ1-1, with D maybe TRBD1 (6 bases). The CDR3 length is 14 residues. V was trimmed by 4 bases and J by 1 base, leaving 10 bases between them. Germline assignment: CDR1 SNHLY and CDR2 FYNNEI. The CDR3 coding sequence is TGTGCCAGCAGTGCGCAGGGGTCGAACACTGAAGCTTTCTTT. Translating it yields CASSAQGSNTEAFF. The complete variable domain, with remaining parts taken from reference TRBV2 and TRBJ1-1, reads EPEVTQTPSHQVTQMGQEVILRCVPISNHLYFYWYRQILGQKVEFLVSFYNNEISEKSEIFDDQFSVERPDGSNFTLKIRSTKLEDSAMYFCASSAQGSNTEAFFGQGTRLTVV.

J is TRBJ1-4 and V is TRBV6-5, with a tentative D call TRBD1 (6 bases). The germline V and J ends were trimmed by 6 bases and 6 bases, with 17 bases remaining between them. Germline CDR1 is MNHEY and CDR2 is SVGAGI. CDR3 length: 15 residues. The CDR3 nucleotides read TGTGCCAGCAGACCCCGGGCGGGGGGCGATGAAAAACTGTTTTTT. Translating it yields CASRPRAGGDEKLFF.